This T cell receptor (beta chain) derives from a study of shared clonotypes between healthy human individuals. Germline loops: CDR1 LNHDA, CDR2 SQIVND (reference sequence). The CDR3 is 14 amino acids. V lost 5 bases and J 0 bases, leaving 9 bases between the germline ends. The data were produced by immunoSEQ multiplex PCR, yet TCRdb's version contains in-frame clones alone and is incomplete. The data show about 600,000 clones, with roughly 95% seen just once and approximately 0.1% held by the top ten. Terminally differentiated effector memory CD45RA+ cells were left out of the naive CD8 fraction, which was CD45RO-negative and positively selected for CCR7.

Sample: naive CD8+ T cells sorted from blood. The source of this sequence is a young woman in good health. The chain has TRBV19 and TRBJ2-3; tentative D call: TRBD1 (6 bases). CDR3: CASSGQTSTDTQYF. CDR3 bases: TGTGCCAGTAGTGGACAGACCAGCACAGATACGCAGTATTTT.